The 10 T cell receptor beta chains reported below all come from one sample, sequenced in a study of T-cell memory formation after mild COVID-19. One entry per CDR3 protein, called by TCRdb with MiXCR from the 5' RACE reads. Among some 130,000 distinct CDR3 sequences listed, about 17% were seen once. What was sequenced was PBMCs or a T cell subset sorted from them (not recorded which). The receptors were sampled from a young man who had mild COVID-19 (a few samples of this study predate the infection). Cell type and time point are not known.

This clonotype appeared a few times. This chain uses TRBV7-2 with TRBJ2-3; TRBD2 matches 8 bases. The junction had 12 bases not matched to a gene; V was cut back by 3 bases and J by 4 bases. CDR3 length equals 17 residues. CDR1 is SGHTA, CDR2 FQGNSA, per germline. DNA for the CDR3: TGTGCCAGCAGCTTCCTCTCCAGCGGGGGAAGGTCAGATACGCAGTATTTT. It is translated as CASSFLSSGGRSDTQYF.

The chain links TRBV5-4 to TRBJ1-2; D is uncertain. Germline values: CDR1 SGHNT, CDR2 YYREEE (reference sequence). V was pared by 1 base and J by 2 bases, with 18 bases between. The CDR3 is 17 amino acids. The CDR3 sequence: CASSLISVGQQNYGYTF. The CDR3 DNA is TGTGCCAGCAGCTTGATCTCGGTAGGGCAGCAAAACTATGGCTACACCTTC.

The CDR3 DNA follows: TGCAGTGCTAGAGATTTCCCACCGGGACTAGCTCCGTACTTC. Encoded protein: CSARDFPPGLAPYF. J is TRBJ2-5 and V is TRBV20-1; 9 nucleotides line up with TRBD2. Trimming removed 0 bases from V and 13 bases from J; junction bases left unmatched: 12. Germline CDR1 and CDR2: DFQATT and SNEGSKA (reference sequence). The CDR3 spans 14 residues.

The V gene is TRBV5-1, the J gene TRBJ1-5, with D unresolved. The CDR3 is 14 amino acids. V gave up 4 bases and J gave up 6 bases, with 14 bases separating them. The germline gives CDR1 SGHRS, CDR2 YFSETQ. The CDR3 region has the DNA TGCGCCAGCAGCCTAGGGCATCTTGGTCAGCCCCAGCATTTT. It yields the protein CASSLGHLGQPQHF.

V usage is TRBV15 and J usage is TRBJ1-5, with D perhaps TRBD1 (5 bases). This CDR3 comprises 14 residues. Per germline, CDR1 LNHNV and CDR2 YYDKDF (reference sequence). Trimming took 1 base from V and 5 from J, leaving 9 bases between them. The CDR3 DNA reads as TGTGCCACCAGCAGAGCCCAGGGCGATCAGCCCCAGCATTTT. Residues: CATSRAQGDQPQHF.

The CDR3 protein is CASSLYRLGDRETNYGYTF. The DNA for the CDR3 is TGTGCCAGCAGTTTATATCGTCTTGGGGACAGGGAAACTAACTATGGCTACACCTTC. V and J are TRBV12-3 or TRBV12-4 and TRBJ1-2; 9 positions match TRBD1. CDR3 length: 19 amino acids. Losses at the gene ends were 2 bases for V and 0 bases for J; bases not matched to a gene: 13.

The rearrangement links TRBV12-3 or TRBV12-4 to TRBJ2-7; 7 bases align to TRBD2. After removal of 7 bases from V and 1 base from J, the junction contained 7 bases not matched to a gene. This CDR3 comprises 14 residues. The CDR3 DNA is TGTGCCAGCACCGAGGGAGGGCCATCCTACGAGCAGTACTTC. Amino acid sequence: CASTEGGPSYEQYF.

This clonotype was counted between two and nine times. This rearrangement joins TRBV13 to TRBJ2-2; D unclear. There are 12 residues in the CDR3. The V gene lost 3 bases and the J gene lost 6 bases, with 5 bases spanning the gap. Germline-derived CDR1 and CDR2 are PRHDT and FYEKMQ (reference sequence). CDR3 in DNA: TGTGCCAGCAGCTTTACGGCCGGGGAGCTGTTTTTT. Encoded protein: CASSFTAGELFF.

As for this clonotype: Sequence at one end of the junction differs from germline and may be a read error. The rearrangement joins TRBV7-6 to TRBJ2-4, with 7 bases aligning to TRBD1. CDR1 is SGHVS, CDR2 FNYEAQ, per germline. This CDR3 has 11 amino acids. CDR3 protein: CASRTDRVWCF. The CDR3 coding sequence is TGTGCCAGCAGAACTGACAGGGTTTGGTGCTTC.

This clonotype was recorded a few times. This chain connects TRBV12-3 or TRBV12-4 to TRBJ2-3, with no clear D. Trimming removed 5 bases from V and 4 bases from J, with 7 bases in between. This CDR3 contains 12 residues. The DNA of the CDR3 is TGTGCCAGCAGTGAGGTGGCAGATACGCAGTATTTT. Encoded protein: CASSEVADTQYF.